This is a list of T cell receptor beta chains from one sample in a study of blood T cell repertoires in COVID-19. Using immunoSEQ multiplex PCR, the repertoire was profiled, and TCRdb retains in-frame clones only, with some absent. This sample yields roughly 32,000 clones, of which approximately 91% are seen a single time; 3% to 4.5% belongs to the top ten. Sequenced sample: peripheral blood. These receptors were taken from a man in his 60s with acute or convalescent COVID-19. CDR3s include the opening cysteine and the closing phenylalanine or tryptophan. The order of the fields is V gene, J gene, clone size, D gene, CDR3 protein, CDR3 DNA. The D gene is left open where the match is weak. Rows give clone size only sometimes, using once, few, many, or a class for an expanded clone.

v_gene: TRBV24-1; j_gene: TRBJ1-5; abundance: NA; d_gene: NA; CDR3aa: CATSHPGSNQPQHF; CDR3nt: TGTGCCACCAGTCACCCGGGGTCCAATCAGCCCCAGCATTTT
v_gene: TRBV10-3; j_gene: TRBJ2-3; abundance: NA; d_gene: TRBD1; CDR3aa: CAIWTGRSADTQYF; CDR3nt: TGTGCCATCTGGACAGGTCGTTCGGCAGATACGCAGTATTTT
v_gene: TRBV4-1; j_gene: TRBJ1-1; abundance: NA; d_gene: NA; CDR3aa: CASSQDQLTEAFF; CDR3nt: TGCGCCAGCAGCCAAGATCAACTAACTGAAGCTTTCTTT
v_gene: TRBV7-6; j_gene: TRBJ2-5; abundance: NA; d_gene: NA; CDR3aa: CASSYDLGGTQYF; CDR3nt: TGTGCCAGCAGCTATGATCTCGGGGGGACCCAGTACTTC
v_gene: TRBV19; j_gene: TRBJ1-2; abundance: NA; d_gene: NA; CDR3aa: CASSSTNRAAYGYTF; CDR3nt: TGTGCCAGTAGTTCTACAAACAGGGCAGCGTATGGCTACACCTTC
v_gene: TRBV2; j_gene: TRBJ1-6; abundance: NA; d_gene: NA; CDR3aa: CASSPPTGPNSPLHF; CDR3nt: TGTGCCAGCAGTCCTCCGACAGGCCCCAATTCACCCCTCCACTTT
v_gene: TRBV4-2; j_gene: TRBJ2-6; abundance: NA; d_gene: NA; CDR3aa: CASSQFHFEANVLTF; CDR3nt: TGTGCCAGCAGCCAATTTCACTTCGAGGCCAACGTCCTGACTTTC
v_gene: TRBV7-2; j_gene: TRBJ2-1; abundance: NA; d_gene: TRBD2; CDR3aa: CASSLGPSGRGSYNEQFF; CDR3nt: TGTGCCAGCAGCTTAGGTCCTAGCGGGAGAGGGTCCTACAATGAGCAGTTCTTC
v_gene: TRBV18; j_gene: TRBJ1-6; abundance: NA; d_gene: TRBD1; CDR3aa: CASSPTRDSRNSPLHF; CDR3nt: TGTGCCAGCTCACCAACCCGGGACAGCCGTAATTCACCCCTCCACTTT
v_gene: TRBV2; j_gene: TRBJ2-1; abundance: NA; d_gene: TRBD2; CDR3aa: CASSEARSGRFNEQFF; CDR3nt: TGTGCCAGCAGTGAAGCGCGTAGCGGGAGGTTTAATGAGCAGTTCTTC
v_gene: TRBV28; j_gene: TRBJ1-6; abundance: NA; d_gene: NA; CDR3aa: CASSPIGHINSPLHF; CDR3nt: TGTGCCAGCAGCCCCATTGGTCACATAAATTCACCCCTCCACTTT
v_gene: TRBV28; j_gene: TRBJ1-2; abundance: NA; d_gene: NA; CDR3aa: CASSLSASGGYGYTF; CDR3nt: TGTGCCAGCAGTTTATCCGCTTCCGGGGGCTATGGCTACACCTTC
v_gene: TRBV7-9; j_gene: TRBJ2-1; abundance: NA; d_gene: TRBD2; CDR3aa: CASSRGLAGPYNEQFF; CDR3nt: TGTGCCAGCAGCCGGGGACTAGCGGGGCCTTACAATGAGCAGTTCTTC
v_gene: TRBV7-2; j_gene: TRBJ1-4; abundance: NA; d_gene: TRBD1; CDR3aa: CASSRTGTNEKLFF; CDR3nt: TGTGCCAGCAGCAGGACAGGGACTAATGAAAAACTGTTTTTT
v_gene: TRBV5-4; j_gene: TRBJ1-2; abundance: NA; d_gene: NA; CDR3aa: CASSSPGAYYGYTF; CDR3nt: TGTGCCAGCAGCTCACCAGGGGCCTACTATGGCTACACCTTC
v_gene: TRBV10-1; j_gene: TRBJ2-2; abundance: NA; d_gene: NA; CDR3aa: CASSESSGLTGELFF; CDR3nt: TGCGCCAGCAGTGAGTCGAGCGGGCTGACCGGGGAGCTGTTTTTT
v_gene: TRBV20-1; j_gene: TRBJ1-1; abundance: NA; d_gene: NA; CDR3aa: CSASLGKGRNTEAFF; CDR3nt: TGCAGTGCTAGTCTAGGGAAGGGGCGAAACACTGAAGCTTTCTTT
v_gene: TRBV7-7; j_gene: TRBJ1-1; abundance: NA; d_gene: NA; CDR3aa: CASSLVRTGWESSTEAFF; CDR3nt: TGTGCTAGCAGCTTAGTTAGAACAGGGTGGGAAAGTAGCACTGAAGCTTTCTTT
v_gene: TRBV18; j_gene: TRBJ2-2; abundance: NA; d_gene: NA; CDR3aa: CASSPFRFTGELFF; CDR3nt: TGTGCCAGCTCACCATTTCGGTTTACCGGGGAGCTGTTTTTT
v_gene: TRBV7-3; j_gene: TRBJ2-1; abundance: NA; d_gene: NA; CDR3aa: CASSLTGGGYEQFF; CDR3nt: TGTGCCAGCAGCTTAACCGGAGGGGGCTATGAGCAGTTCTTC
v_gene: TRBV19; j_gene: TRBJ2-7; abundance: NA; d_gene: NA; CDR3aa: CASRLQGVGYEQYF; CDR3nt: TGTGCCAGTAGACTACAGGGAGTTGGCTACGAGCAGTACTTC
v_gene: TRBV2; j_gene: TRBJ2-3; abundance: NA; d_gene: TRBD1; CDR3aa: CASSEGQGTDTQYF; CDR3nt: TGTGCCAGCAGTGAGGGACAGGGGACAGATACGCAGTATTTT
v_gene: TRBV7-9; j_gene: TRBJ2-3; abundance: NA; d_gene: TRBD1; CDR3aa: CASSSRTGGETDTQYF; CDR3nt: TGTGCCAGCAGCTCCCGGACAGGGGGCGAGACAGATACGCAGTATTTT
v_gene: TRBV5-1; j_gene: TRBJ2-5; abundance: NA; d_gene: NA; CDR3aa: CASSSDREETQYF; CDR3nt: TGCGCCAGCAGCTCCGACAGAGAAGAGACCCAGTACTTC
v_gene: TRBV6-2/TRBV6-3; j_gene: TRBJ1-4; abundance: NA; d_gene: TRBD1; CDR3aa: CASSYRGPREKLFF; CDR3nt: TGTGCCAGCAGTTACAGGGGGCCGCGTGAAAAACTGTTTTTT
v_gene: TRBV5-5; j_gene: TRBJ2-1; abundance: NA; d_gene: TRBD2; CDR3aa: CASSLGLAVYNEQFF; CDR3nt: TGTGCCAGCAGCTTGGGACTAGCGGTGTACAATGAGCAGTTCTTC
v_gene: TRBV7-2; j_gene: TRBJ2-7; abundance: NA; d_gene: TRBD2; CDR3aa: CASSLVASGSPYEQYF; CDR3nt: TGTGCCAGCAGCTTAGTCGCTAGCGGGAGTCCCTACGAGCAGTACTTC
v_gene: TRBV2; j_gene: TRBJ2-7; abundance: NA; d_gene: NA; CDR3aa: CASSDGGSRHEQYF; CDR3nt: TGTGCCAGCAGTGATGGGGGGTCTCGGCACGAGCAGTACTTC
v_gene: TRBV5-6; j_gene: TRBJ2-5; abundance: once; d_gene: TRBD2; CDR3aa: CASSFIAVLAGVQETQYF; CDR3nt: TGTGCCAGCAGCTTTATCGCCGTCCTAGCGGGAGTCCAAGAGACCCAGTACTTC
v_gene: TRBV18; j_gene: TRBJ2-3; abundance: NA; d_gene: TRBD2; CDR3aa: CASSPKTSGSISDTQYF; CDR3nt: TGTGCCAGCTCACCGAAGACTAGCGGGAGTATCTCGGATACGCAGTATTTT
v_gene: TRBV7-2; j_gene: TRBJ1-5; abundance: NA; d_gene: NA; CDR3aa: CASSLATAWIRGQPQHF; CDR3nt: TGTGCCAGCAGCTTAGCCACAGCATGGATCCGGGGGCAGCCCCAGCATTTT
v_gene: TRBV29-1; j_gene: TRBJ2-3; abundance: NA; d_gene: TRBD1; CDR3aa: CSVESPQGGTDTQYF; CDR3nt: TGCAGCGTTGAATCCCCACAGGGGGGCACAGATACGCAGTATTTT
v_gene: TRBV21-1; j_gene: TRBJ2-1; abundance: NA; d_gene: NA; CDR3aa: CASSKRLADYNEQFF; CDR3nt: TGTGCCAGCAGCAAACGACTAGCGGACTACAATGAGCAGTTCTTC
v_gene: TRBV6-4; j_gene: TRBJ1-6; abundance: NA; d_gene: NA; CDR3aa: CASSTGLQVGSPLHF; CDR3nt: TGTGCCAGCAGTACGGGACTGCAAGTGGGCTCACCCCTCCACTTT
v_gene: TRBV4-2; j_gene: TRBJ1-4; abundance: NA; d_gene: TRBD1; CDR3aa: CASSQLRTGEKLFF; CDR3nt: TGTGCCAGCAGCCAATTACGGACAGGGGAAAAACTGTTTTTT
v_gene: TRBV7-2; j_gene: TRBJ1-2; abundance: NA; d_gene: NA; CDR3aa: CASSPYILEGYTF; CDR3nt: TGTGCCAGCAGCCCCTATATCCTGGAGGGCTACACCTTC
v_gene: TRBV7-2; j_gene: TRBJ2-2; abundance: NA; d_gene: TRBD2; CDR3aa: CASSLEGLAGGTGELFF; CDR3nt: TGTGCCAGCAGCTTAGAGGGACTAGCGGGTGGTACCGGGGAGCTGTTTTTT
v_gene: TRBV9; j_gene: TRBJ2-3; abundance: NA; d_gene: NA; CDR3aa: CASSVAGKGSDTQYF; CDR3nt: TGTGCCAGCAGCGTAGCGGGGAAGGGTTCAGATACGCAGTATTTT
v_gene: TRBV4-2; j_gene: TRBJ1-1; abundance: NA; d_gene: NA; CDR3aa: CASSQDQGLNTEAFF; CDR3nt: TGTGCCAGCAGCCAAGATCAGGGATTGAACACTGAAGCTTTCTTT
v_gene: TRBV10-3; j_gene: TRBJ2-7; abundance: NA; d_gene: NA; CDR3aa: CATKRREEGEQYF; CDR3nt: TGTGCCACCAAGCGCCGGGAAGAGGGCGAGCAGTACTTC
v_gene: TRBV12-5; j_gene: TRBJ1-1; abundance: NA; d_gene: NA; CDR3aa: CASARYGGRGNTEAFF; CDR3nt: TGTGCTAGTGCCCGGTACGGTGGGAGAGGGAACACTGAAGCTTTCTTT
v_gene: TRBV9; j_gene: TRBJ2-1; abundance: NA; d_gene: TRBD2; CDR3aa: CASSPYGTSGNEQFF; CDR3nt: TGTGCCAGCAGCCCATACGGGACTAGCGGCAATGAGCAGTTCTTC
v_gene: TRBV6-5; j_gene: TRBJ1-1; abundance: NA; d_gene: NA; CDR3aa: CATNRVLDTEAFF; CDR3nt: TGTGCCACGAACAGGGTTTTGGACACTGAAGCTTTCTTT
v_gene: TRBV27; j_gene: TRBJ2-5; abundance: NA; d_gene: NA; CDR3aa: CASSLNPGVGTQYF; CDR3nt: TGTGCCAGCAGTTTAAACCCAGGGGTGGGGACCCAGTACTTC
v_gene: TRBV19; j_gene: TRBJ2-2; abundance: NA; d_gene: TRBD2; CDR3aa: CASTQGLAENTGELFF; CDR3nt: TGTGCCAGTACCCAAGGACTAGCGGAGAACACCGGGGAGCTGTTTTTT
v_gene: TRBV6-5; j_gene: TRBJ2-3; abundance: NA; d_gene: TRBD1; CDR3aa: CASRSGGLSTDTQYF; CDR3nt: TGTGCCAGCAGGTCAGGGGGCCTTAGCACAGATACGCAGTATTTT
v_gene: TRBV28; j_gene: TRBJ2-2; abundance: NA; d_gene: NA; CDR3aa: CASSLLSGELFF; CDR3nt: TGTGCCAGCAGTTTGTTGTCTGGGGAGCTGTTTTTT
v_gene: TRBV19; j_gene: TRBJ1-2; abundance: NA; d_gene: NA; CDR3aa: CASSIDHRENGYTF; CDR3nt: TGTGCCAGTAGTATAGATCACAGGGAAAACGGCTACACCTTC
v_gene: TRBV12-5; j_gene: TRBJ2-4; abundance: NA; d_gene: TRBD2; CDR3aa: CASGWGGTKNIQYF; CDR3nt: TGTGCTAGTGGCTGGGGAGGGACCAAAAACATTCAGTACTTC
v_gene: TRBV27; j_gene: TRBJ2-1; abundance: NA; d_gene: NA; CDR3aa: CASSVHRDPYNEQFF; CDR3nt: TGTGCCAGCAGTGTACACAGGGATCCCTACAATGAGCAGTTCTTC
v_gene: TRBV3-1/TRBV3-2; j_gene: TRBJ1-3; abundance: NA; d_gene: NA; CDR3aa: CASSQPYGVSGNTIYF; CDR3nt: TGTGCCAGCAGCCAACCCTACGGGGTCTCTGGAAACACCATATATTTT